Presented here are 11 T cell receptor beta chains from one specimen sequenced in a study of PD-L1 blockade in urothelial cancer. Only in-frame clones appear in the TCRdb table, and some are missing; sequencing was by immunoSEQ multiplex PCR. The table shows tens of thousands of clones, with 75% to 85% occurring only once. Noted time point: pretreatment peripheral blood. This specimen was PBMCs, taken around atezolizumab (anti-PD-L1) treatment. Receptor source: a man in his 70s with urothelial cancer.

The gene calls are TRBV11-2 and TRBJ2-1; no definite D call. This CDR3 spans 13 amino acids. Germline loops: CDR1 SGHAT, CDR2 FQNNGV. The ends were cut back, 4 bases at V and 2 bases at J, with 6 bases in the middle. The CDR3: CASSSGAYNEQFF. For the CDR3, the DNA is TGTGCCAGCAGCTCCGGAGCCTACAATGAGCAGTTCTTC. The entire variable domain, with the rest obtained from reference TRBV11-2 and TRBJ2-1, is as follows: EAGVAQSPRYKIIEKRQSVAFWCNPISGHATLYWYQQILGQGPKLLIQFQNNGVVDDSQLPKDRFSAERLKGVDSTLKIQPAKLEDSAVYLCASSSGAYNEQFFGPGTRLTVL.

J is TRBJ1-5 and V is TRBV19; 8 positions agree with TRBD1. From germline, CDR1 is LNHDA and CDR2 SQIVND (reference sequence). V lost 3 bases and J lost 4; bases outside the gene matches: 8. This CDR3 is 16 amino acids long. CDR3 sequence (DNA): TGTGCCAGTAGTATTAAGACAGGGGCGACAAATCAGCCCCAGCATTTT. This sequence encodes CASSIKTGATNQPQHF. The full variable domain, in which reference TRBV19 and TRBJ1-5 provide the parts outside the CDR3, is DGGITQSPKYLFRKEGQNVTLSCEQNLNHDAMYWYRQDPGQGLRLIYYSQIVNDFQKGDIAEGYSVSREKKESFPLTVTSAQKNPTAFYLCASSIKTGATNQPQHFGDGTRLSIL.

CDR3 DNA sequence: TGTGCCAGCACCGGAGGGGGCGCCTCTCTCTTCGGCACTGAAGCTTTCTTT. This sequence encodes CASTGGGASLFGTEAFF. The chain employs TRBV28 and TRBJ1-1; 7 bases are a match to TRBD1. Per germline, CDR1 MDHEN and CDR2 SYDVKM. This CDR3 has 17 amino acids. V trimming: 7 bases; J trimming: 4 bases; junction bases outside the gene matches: 18. The whole variable domain, filled in from reference TRBV28 and TRBJ1-1, reads DVKVTQSSRYLVKRTGEKVFLECVQDMDHENMFWYRQDPGLGLRLIYFSYDVKMKEKGDIPEGYSVSREKKERFSLILESASTNQTSMYLCASTGGGASLFGTEAFFGQGTRLTVV.

This clone has a single count. V usage is TRBV20-1 and J usage is TRBJ1-1, with TRBD1 matching 7 bases. This CDR3 is built from 11 residues. Looked up from germline, CDR1 is DFQATT and CDR2 is SNEGSKA (reference sequence). V shed 3 bases and J 14 bases; nucleotides not matched to a gene: 9. This CDR3 is CSASRQGGWFF. In DNA, the CDR3 is TGCAGTGCTAGTAGACAGGGAGGTTGGTTCTTT.

The J gene is TRBJ1-1, the V gene TRBV4-3, with D hard to call. Germline V gene sequence: CDR1 LGHNA, CDR2 YSLEER. Trimming removed 2 bases at V and 5 bases at J, with 9 bases between. CDR3 length: 13 amino acids. The CDR3 is CASSQRPTTEAFF. In DNA, the CDR3 is TGCGCCAGCAGCCAACGCCCGACTACTGAAGCTTTCTTT.

The V and J genes are TRBV5-5 and TRBJ2-1; 12 positions match TRBD2. This CDR3 has 15 residues. In germline, CDR1 is SGHKS, CDR2 YYEKEE (reference sequence). V lost 4 bases to trimming and J lost 9 bases; unmatched junction nucleotides: 8. The CDR3 DNA reads TGTGCCAGCAGCGAACCTAGCGGGAGGGCATCTGAGCAGTTCTTC. The encoded protein is CASSEPSGRASEQFF.

The chain combines TRBV5-6 with TRBJ2-7; no reliable D call. This CDR3 comprises 13 residues. Trimming pared 0 bases from V and 3 bases from J, leaving 7 bases between. CDR1 is SGHDT and CDR2 is YYEEEE in the germline V gene. The chain's CDR3 is CASSLVSLYEQYF. CDR3 DNA: TGTGCCAGCAGCTTGGTATCCCTCTACGAGCAGTACTTC.

The chain joins TRBV19 to TRBJ1-2, with 8 bases identical to TRBD1. There are 12 residues in the CDR3. Germline V gene data show CDR1 as LNHDA and CDR2 as SQIVND (reference sequence). With 6 bases clipped from V and 7 bases from J, the junction kept 4 bases outside the gene matches. CDR3 region: CASRPGTGGYTF. The CDR3 DNA reads as TGTGCCAGTAGACCAGGGACAGGTGGCTACACCTTC.

The chain links TRBV5-1 to TRBJ2-2; 7 positions agree with TRBD1. Germline assignment: CDR1 SGHRS and CDR2 YFSETQ. The J segment lost 1 base and the V segment lost 3 bases, leaving 3 bases of the junction unmatched. This CDR3 has 15 residues. The DNA for the CDR3 is TGCGCCAGCAGCTCCGGGACAGAGAACACCGGGGAGCTGTTTTTT. This translates into CASSSGTENTGELFF.

J is TRBJ2-5 and V is TRBV27; perhaps TRBD2 as D (5 bases). Germline CDR1 MNHEY, CDR2 SMNVEV (reference sequence). The CDR3 contains 13 residues. Trimming cost V 3 bases and J 1 base, with 6 bases left between them. CDR3 loop: CASSLDFQETQYF. The CDR3 nucleotides read TGTGCCAGCAGTTTGGACTTCCAAGAGACCCAGTACTTC.

The chain employs TRBV6-1 and TRBJ1-2, with 9 bases matching TRBD1. This CDR3 contains 15 residues. In germline, CDR1 is MNHNS, CDR2 SASEGT. The ends lost 4 bases at V and 7 bases at J; junction bases unmatched: 10. The chain's CDR3 is CASSGLDRGPLGYTF. The CDR3 DNA reads TGTGCCAGCAGTGGGTTGGACAGGGGACCTCTTGGCTACACCTTC.